These 29 T cell receptor beta chains were all obtained from the same sample, sequenced in a study of blood T cells in healthy people across ages. Primed by a sample-barcoded 5' primer and a J-beta primer mix, a second PCR proceeded for roughly 7 to 12 cycles. MiXCR was run by TCRdb on the 5' RACE reads, yielding one entry per CDR3 protein. The sample includes about 780,000 distinct CDR3 sequences, about 45% of them seen just once. Input material: blood. The receptors derive from a man of 80 years or more in good health.

This clonotype was seen once. The chain carries TRBV12-3 or TRBV12-4 and TRBJ2-7, with D unresolved. V was shortened by 3 bases and J by 1 base, with 16 bases between the two germline ends. The CDR3 runs to 16 residues. The CDR3 region has the DNA TGTGCCAGCAGTTTGGCGCGGAGTCGGCGTTCCTACGAGCAGTACTTC. Amino acids: CASSLARSRRSYEQYF.

V is TRBV2 and J is TRBJ2-1; D is uncertain. The CDR3 is made up of 15 amino acids. CDR1 is SNHLY, CDR2 FYNNEI, per germline. Trimming pared 0 bases from V and 2 bases from J, leaving 8 bases between. CDR3 nucleotides: TGTGCCAGCAGTGAAGCGGGGTCGGCCTACAATGAGCAGTTCTTC. Amino acid sequence: CASSEAGSAYNEQFF.

This clonotype was seen only a few times. J is TRBJ2-1 and V is TRBV20-1, with 11 bases fitting TRBD2. CDR1 and CDR2 (germline): DFQATT, SNEGSKA (reference sequence). J was trimmed by 4 bases and V by 6 bases; bases with no gene match: 8. This CDR3 is 15 amino acids long. CDR3 amino acids: CSAVPGTSGYNEQFF. DNA of the CDR3: TGCAGTGCGGTCCCCGGGACTAGCGGATACAATGAGCAGTTCTTC.

The chain carries TRBV10-3 and TRBJ2-7, with no clear D. There are 13 residues in the CDR3. V was clipped by 4 bases and J by 0 bases, with 7 bases between them. The germline CDR1 and CDR2 sequences are ENHRY and SYGVKD. CDR3 region: CAISGTGSYEQYF. CDR3 DNA: TGTGCCATCAGTGGGACGGGCTCCTACGAGCAGTACTTC.

The rearrangement links TRBV12-3 or TRBV12-4 to TRBJ2-5; perhaps TRBD2 as D (5 bases). V was cut by 1 base and J by 1 base, with 10 bases left in between. The CDR3 covers 15 residues. The CDR3 reads CASSLEVRGQETQYF. In DNA form, the CDR3 reads TGTGCCAGCAGTTTAGAGGTCCGGGGCCAAGAGACCCAGTACTTC.

This clonotype was observed a handful of times. V and J are TRBV6-2 or TRBV6-3 and TRBJ2-7, with D possibly matching TRBD2 (6 bases). V gave up 6 bases and J gave up 2 bases, with 14 bases separating them. Germline CDR1 MNHEY, CDR2 SVGEGT. The CDR3 covers 14 residues. CDR3 protein: CASSAAGSTYEQYF. CDR3 sequence (DNA): TGTGCCAGCAGCGCGGCGGGATCGACCTACGAGCAGTACTTC.

This clonotype was counted a few times. The chain links TRBV7-9 to TRBJ2-5, with 9 bases fitting TRBD1. The trim removed 5 bases at V and 4 bases at J, leaving 5 bases unmatched. This CDR3 is 14 amino acids long. Germline V gives CDR1 SEHNR, CDR2 FQNEAQ (reference sequence). The CDR3 region is CASSTRTGVETQYF. The CDR3 coding sequence is TGTGCCAGCAGCACCCGGACAGGGGTAGAGACCCAGTACTTC.

As regards this clonotype: A much larger clone differs by one base, so this may be a read error. The V call is TRBV2, the J call TRBJ2-7, with D maybe TRBD1 (6 bases). CDR3 length equals 12 residues. CDR1 and CDR2 (germline): SNHLY, FYNNEI. With 7 bases removed from V and 5 bases from J, the gap between germline ends came to 12 bases. The CDR3 is CASNPGVNEQYF. The CDR3 DNA is TGTGCCAGCAACCCAGGGGTTAACGAGCAGTACTTC.

This clonotype has more than one count but fewer than ten. The chain has TRBV12-3 or TRBV12-4 and TRBJ2-3; D possibly corresponds to TRBD2 (6 bases). The V end was cut by 7 bases, the J end by 1 base, with 12 bases between. The CDR3 totals 14 residues. The CDR3 protein is CASKWEAGTDTQYF. CDR3 bases: TGTGCCAGCAAGTGGGAGGCGGGCACAGATACGCAGTATTTT.

The V call is TRBV3-1, the J call TRBJ2-3; 14 bases align to TRBD2. Germline lookup yields CDR1 LGHDT and CDR2 YNNKEL (reference sequence). V shed 5 bases, J shed 2 bases, and the junction held 3 bases outside the gene matches. CDR3 length: 16 amino acids. The CDR3 loop reads CASSATSGRATDTQYF. The DNA of the CDR3 is TGTGCCAGCAGCGCGACTAGCGGGAGGGCCACAGATACGCAGTATTTT.

Remarks on this clonotype: Possible read error: a much larger clone is one base away. The chain is built from TRBV3-1 and TRBJ2-3; 8 bases are shared with TRBD2. This CDR3 is 15 amino acids long. CDR1 is LGHDT and CDR2 is YNNKEL in the germline V gene (reference sequence). Written as DNA, the CDR3 is TGTGCCAGCAGCCAAGGGGGCGGGAGGACAGATACGCGGTATTTT. The encoded protein is CASSQGGGRTDTRYF.

The chain combines TRBV7-3 with TRBJ2-3; tentative D call: TRBD2 (6 bases). The CDR3 length is 16 residues. Deletions cut 3 bases from V and 6 bases from J, with 19 bases between. The germline V gene encodes CDR1 SGHTA and CDR2 FQGTGA. The CDR3 region is CASSFSAGPPGDTQYF. CDR3 DNA: TGTGCCAGCAGCTTCTCGGCGGGGCCTCCAGGGGATACGCAGTATTTT.

This clonotype was observed a handful of times. The chain combines TRBV5-1 with TRBJ1-1; D is unresolved. Trimming shortened V by 2 bases and J by 0 bases, and 8 bases separated the two germline ends. CDR1 is SGHRS and CDR2 is YFSETQ in the germline V gene. This CDR3 comprises 14 residues. CDR3 residues: CASSLQLMNTEAFF. DNA of the CDR3: TGCGCCAGCAGCTTACAGCTCATGAACACTGAAGCTTTCTTT.

The chain is built from TRBV20-1 and TRBJ2-3; 7 nucleotides agree with TRBD2. The junction had 6 bases not matched to a gene; V was cut back by 4 bases and J by 5 bases. Germline loops: CDR1 DFQATT, CDR2 SNEGSKA (reference sequence). The CDR3 totals 13 residues. In DNA form, the CDR3 reads TGCAGTGCTATCGCGGGAGCGGGAGATACGCAGTATTTT. Translated: CSAIAGAGDTQYF.

At least ten counts were recorded for this clonotype. The chain joins TRBV6-5 to TRBJ2-7; D is undetermined. Germline V gives CDR1 MNHEY, CDR2 SVGAGI. The CDR3 totals 12 residues. V was cut by 7 bases and J by 4 bases, with 11 bases left in between. The chain's CDR3 is CASTSLGYEQYF. CDR3 in DNA: TGTGCCAGCACCTCCCTGGGGTACGAGCAGTACTTC.

This clonotype turned up a few times. The CDR3 region is CASFDRGLGGYTF. The CDR3 DNA follows: TGCGCCAGCTTCGACAGGGGTCTCGGTGGCTACACCTTC. The gene calls are TRBV5-1 and TRBJ1-2; 8 bases agree with TRBD1. The CDR3 sequence is 13 residues long. The V gene's germline CDR1 is SGHRS and CDR2 YFSETQ. V dropped 7 bases and J dropped 7; count of bases not matched to a gene: 9.

J is TRBJ2-1 and V is TRBV5-1, with D perhaps matching TRBD1 or TRBD2 (7 bases each). Trimming left V 3 bases short and J 6 bases short, with 22 bases between. Germline loops: CDR1 SGHRS, CDR2 YFSETQ. The CDR3 is 17 amino acids. CDR3 nucleotides: TGCGCCAGCAGCTCAATTCCAGCGGGACAGTCAACCAATGAGCAGTTCTTC. As protein: CASSSIPAGQSTNEQFF.

V and J are TRBV29-1 and TRBJ2-5; TRBD1 or TRBD2 may be the D gene (5 bases each). CDR1 and CDR2 from the germline V gene are SQVTM and ANQGSEA. Trimming shortened V by 6 bases and J by 0 bases, and 20 bases separated the two germline ends. This CDR3 has 16 amino acids. This CDR3 reads CSVETPRDRYQETQYF. For the CDR3, the DNA is TGCAGCGTCGAGACGCCCAGGGACCGGTACCAAGAGACCCAGTACTTC. The complete variable domain, with remaining parts taken from reference TRBV29-1 and TRBJ2-5, reads SAVISQKPSRDICQRGTSLTIQCQVDSQVTMMFWYRQQPGQSLTLIATANQGSEATYESGFVIDKFPISRPNLTFSTLTVSNMSPEDSSIYLCSVETPRDRYQETQYFGPGTRLLVL.

This chain uses TRBV11-1 with TRBJ2-3; D gene uncertain. V gave up 2 bases and J gave up 15 bases, with 15 bases separating them. Germline CDR1 and CDR2: SGHAT and FQDESV (reference sequence). The CDR3 sequence is 12 residues long. This chain's CDR3 is CASSLLRGRVYF. CDR3 DNA: TGTGCCAGCAGCTTACTGCGTGGCCGGGTCTATTTT.

A few counts support this clonotype. The chain uses TRBV12-3 or TRBV12-4 and TRBJ2-5; TRBD2 matches 7 bases. J was trimmed by 5 bases and V by 1 base; bases with no gene match: 7. The CDR3 runs to 15 residues. The CDR3 spells CASSLVWEGRETQYF. CDR3 DNA sequence: TGTGCCAGCAGTTTAGTATGGGAGGGCCGTGAGACCCAGTACTTC.

V usage is TRBV2 and J usage is TRBJ2-5; 11 bases are a match to TRBD2. Germline CDR1 and CDR2: SNHLY and FYNNEI. The CDR3 length is 16 residues. V shed 6 bases, J shed 1 base, and the junction held 7 bases outside the gene matches. CDR3 bases: TGTGCCAGCAGCGTTACAGGGACTAGCGGCCAAGAGACCCAGTACTTC. It translates to CASSVTGTSGQETQYF.

This clonotype was seen once. The J gene is TRBJ2-1, the V gene TRBV20-1; unclear D gene. The DNA end lines up better with TRBJ2-7; the J call may be wrong. This CDR3 region has 15 residues. Germline V gene sequence: CDR1 DFQATT, CDR2 SNEGSKA (reference sequence). The CDR3 reads CSARDPKVDYNEQYF. The CDR3 nucleotides read TGCAGTGCTAGAGATCCCAAGGTAGATTACAATGAGCAGTACTTC.

The chain is built from TRBV4-3 and TRBJ1-5; no clear D gene. Germline CDR1 reads LGHNA; CDR2 reads YSLEER. This CDR3 contains 13 residues. The V gene lost 0 bases and the J gene lost 6 bases, with 6 bases spanning the gap. The CDR3 here is CASSQEDGQPQHF. The CDR3, as DNA: TGCGCCAGCAGCCAAGAAGACGGTCAGCCCCAGCATTTT.

This clonotype has more than one count but fewer than ten. The gene calls are TRBV20-1 and TRBJ1-1; possible D gene TRBD1, 5 bases. Trimming pared 0 bases from V and 3 bases from J, leaving 8 bases between. This CDR3 region has 13 residues. Germline V CDR1 and CDR2: DFQATT, SNEGSKA (reference sequence). The CDR3 region is CSARDRGYTEAFF. The CDR3 DNA follows: TGCAGTGCTAGAGATCGGGGGTACACTGAAGCTTTCTTT.

This clonotype was counted at least ten times. The chain is built from TRBV7-9 and TRBJ2-1, with D perhaps matching TRBD1 (5 bases). The CDR3 is 16 residues long. Germline loops: CDR1 SEHNR, CDR2 FQNEAQ (reference sequence). V shed 1 base and J shed 5 bases, with 15 bases lying between them. Here the CDR3 DNA reads TGTGCCAGCAGCTTAGGGGTGGCAGGGCGCAACAATGAGCAGTTCTTC. It specifies CASSLGVAGRNNEQFF.

This chain joins TRBV12-3 or TRBV12-4 and TRBJ2-3; D gene unclear. This CDR3 region has 15 residues. The V end was cut by 6 bases, the J end by 2 bases, with 15 bases between. The CDR3 region has the DNA TGTGCCAGCAGCCTGTTTGGAGTCCCCACAGATACGCAGTATTTT. This codes for CASSLFGVPTDTQYF.

This chain uses TRBV12-3 or TRBV12-4 with TRBJ2-3; D not certain. Between the trimmed V and J ends, which lost 8 bases and 2 bases, there was a span of 11 bases. The CDR3 sequence is 13 residues long. CDR3 coding DNA: TGTGCCAGCGCCCCCGGTTACACAGATACGCAGTATTTT. Protein product: CASAPGYTDTQYF.

This clonotype appeared many times. The chain recombines TRBV29-1 with TRBJ2-7; 13 bases match TRBD2. J gave up 3 bases and V 3 bases, and 8 bases lay outside the gene matches. This CDR3 is 16 amino acids long. The germline CDR1 and CDR2 sequences are SQVTM and ANQGSEA. The DNA of the CDR3 is TGCAGCGTTGAGGGACTAGCGGGACAGACCGACTACGAGCAGTACTTC. It encodes CSVEGLAGQTDYEQYF.

This clonotype was recorded at least ten times. This chain joins TRBV29-1 and TRBJ2-6; no reliable D call. The CDR3 is made up of 13 amino acids. Trimming stripped 5 bases from V and 1 base from J, with 6 bases between. From germline, CDR1 is SQVTM and CDR2 ANQGSEA. The CDR3 region is CSVTVSGANVLTF. The DNA for the CDR3 is TGCAGCGTTACGGTGTCTGGGGCCAACGTCCTGACTTTC.